The 7 T cell receptor beta chains given below trace back to one sample, sequenced in a study of blood T cell repertoires in COVID-19. TCRdb's copy holds only in-frame clones and misses some; the assay was immunoSEQ multiplex PCR. The table records under 250,000 clones, around 92% of them present only once. The material sequenced was peripheral blood. Source of these receptors: a man aged 30-40 years with acute or convalescent COVID-19.

V is TRBV11-2 and J is TRBJ2-1; the match to TRBD2 covers 10 bases. This CDR3 comprises 16 residues. V was pared by 1 base and J by 9 bases, with 9 bases of the junction left unmatched. The germline gives CDR1 SGHAT, CDR2 FQNNGV. The CDR3 region is CASSLGSLAGGVEQFF. CDR3 in DNA: TGTGCCAGCAGCTTAGGTAGTTTAGCGGGAGGAGTTGAGCAGTTCTTC.

The chain links TRBV28 to TRBJ2-7; 8 positions match TRBD1. The junction had 11 bases not matched to a gene; V was cut back by 5 bases and J by 11 bases. CDR1 MDHEN and CDR2 SYDVKM come from the germline V gene. This CDR3 comprises 13 residues. DNA of the CDR3: TGTGCCAGCAGTACCGCGGGACAGGCTAAGGAGTACTTC. Its protein product is CASSTAGQAKEYF.

The chain combines TRBV10-3 with TRBJ1-3; the D gene is possibly TRBD1 (5 bases). In germline, CDR1 is ENHRY, CDR2 SYGVKD. CDR3 size: 18 residues. Trimming left V 5 bases short and J 2 bases short, with 22 bases between. DNA for the CDR3: TGTGCCATCAGTTCCAGGGCAGGGCTTATTTCGACTGGAAACACCATATATTTT. Amino acid sequence: CAISSRAGLISTGNTIYF.

J is TRBJ1-1 and V is TRBV11-2; D is perhaps TRBD1 (6 bases). The CDR3 loop spans 16 amino acids. Germline V gene data show CDR1 as SGHAT and CDR2 as FQNNGV. V lost 1 base, J lost 5 bases, and 17 bases lay in between. This chain's CDR3 is CASSLAPRGGMTEAFF. The CDR3 bases are TGTGCCAGCAGCTTAGCCCCGAGGGGGGGAATGACTGAAGCTTTCTTT.

The CDR3 reads CASRDRETEAFF. The CDR3 DNA reads TGTGCCAGCAGGGACCGGGAGACTGAAGCTTTCTTT. The chain uses TRBV2 and TRBJ1-1, with D unclear. The germline V and J ends were trimmed by 6 bases and 5 bases, with 10 bases remaining between them. The CDR3 is 12 residues long. Germline V gene lookup returns CDR1 SNHLY and CDR2 FYNNEI.

J is TRBJ1-6 and V is TRBV4-2, with D unresolved. V was cut by 0 bases and J by 15 bases, with 9 bases left in between. The CDR3 runs to 12 residues. CDR1 LGHNA and CDR2 YNFKEQ come from the germline V gene. The CDR3 coding sequence is TGTGCCAGCAGCCAAGACTTAGTGGTCCTCCACTTT. Its translation is CASSQDLVVLHF.

The chain links TRBV25-1 to TRBJ1-3; unclear D gene. The CDR3 spans 14 residues. Germline-derived CDR1 and CDR2 are MGHDK and SYGVNS. The V end lost 5 bases, the J end lost 0 bases, and 8 bases lay between the germline ends. The CDR3 sequence: CASSPPSSGNTIYF. CDR3 coding DNA: TGTGCCAGCAGTCCCCCGAGCTCTGGAAACACCATATATTTT.